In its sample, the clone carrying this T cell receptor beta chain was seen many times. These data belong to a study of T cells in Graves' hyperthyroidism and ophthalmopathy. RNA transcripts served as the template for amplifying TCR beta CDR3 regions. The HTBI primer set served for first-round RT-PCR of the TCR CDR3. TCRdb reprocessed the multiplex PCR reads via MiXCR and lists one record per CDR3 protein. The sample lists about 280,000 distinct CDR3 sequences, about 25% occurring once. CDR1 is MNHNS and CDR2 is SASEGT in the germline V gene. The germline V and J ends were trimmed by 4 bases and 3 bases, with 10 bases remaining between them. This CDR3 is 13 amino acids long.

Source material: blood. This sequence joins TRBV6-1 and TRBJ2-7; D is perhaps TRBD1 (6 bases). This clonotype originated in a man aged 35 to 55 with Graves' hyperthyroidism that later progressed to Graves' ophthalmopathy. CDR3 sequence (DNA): TGTGCCAGCAGTGCCGACAGGAGCTACGAGCAGTACTTC. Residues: CASSADRSYEQYF.